One and the same sample provided the 12 T cell receptor beta chains below, sequenced in a study of PD-1 blockade in classical Hodgkin lymphoma. Libraries were prepared by immunoSEQ multiplex PCR; TCRdb keeps only in-frame clonotypes and omits some of them. The repertoire holds some 93,000 clones, with nearly 90% as singletons. Relapse was seen in all patients after autologous stem cell transplantation, and brentuximab vedotin exposure was variable. Source: peripheral blood mononuclear cells (PBMCs), taken before the second cycle of nivolumab. Receptor source: a human donor with classical Hodgkin lymphoma.

The chain has TRBV30 and TRBJ2-7; possibly TRBD1 for D (5 bases). The CDR3 extends over 13 amino acids. Trimming took 2 bases from V and 3 from J, leaving 11 bases between them. CDR1 GTSNPN and CDR2 SVGIG come from the germline V gene (reference sequence). The CDR3 protein is CAWSRQLLYEQYF. The DNA for the CDR3 is TGTGCCTGGAGTAGACAGCTACTCTACGAGCAGTACTTC.

This chain connects TRBV5-4 to TRBJ1-1; the D gene is possibly TRBD1 (6 bases). This CDR3 has 14 residues. Trimming took 3 bases from V and 7 from J, leaving 16 bases between them. Germline assignment: CDR1 SGHNT and CDR2 YYREEE (reference sequence). In DNA form, the CDR3 reads TGTGCCAGCAGCTGGAAAAGGGGGGGCGATGAAGCTTTCTTT. This sequence encodes CASSWKRGGDEAFF.

The rearrangement links TRBV6-6 to TRBJ2-5; D may match TRBD1 or TRBD2 (5 bases each). This CDR3 contains 15 residues. Germline-derived CDR1 and CDR2 are MNHNY and SVGAGI (reference sequence). V gave up 6 bases and J gave up 2 bases, with 16 bases separating them. The CDR3 spells CASSRAPGHQETQYF. DNA for the CDR3: TGTGCCAGCAGCCGGGCGCCGGGGCATCAAGAGACCCAGTACTTC.

The CDR3 here is CATQQGPDTQYF. CDR3 sequence (DNA): TGTGCCACCCAACAGGGACCAGATACGCAGTATTTT. The chain joins TRBV10-3 to TRBJ2-3, with a possible D match to TRBD1 (6 bases). Germline V gene data show CDR1 as ENHRY and CDR2 as SYGVKD. The CDR3 length is 12 residues. The V end lost 10 bases, the J end lost 4 bases, and 12 bases lay between the germline ends.

This clone was counted a few times. J is TRBJ1-1 and V is TRBV2; D possibly corresponds to TRBD1 (6 bases). Germline V gene sequence: CDR1 SNHLY, CDR2 FYNNEI. Trimming left V 9 bases short and J 2 bases short, with 10 bases between. This CDR3 is 12 amino acids long. The CDR3 sequence: CARQDSNTEAFF. The CDR3 nucleotides read TGTGCCAGACAGGACAGTAACACTGAAGCTTTCTTT.

This chain joins TRBV10-2 and TRBJ2-7; no reliable D call. The CDR3 is made up of 13 amino acids. Per the germline V gene, CDR1 is WSHSY and CDR2 is SAAADI. Trimming cost V 4 bases and J 3 bases, with 10 bases left between them. CDR3: CASSGWQVYEQYF. The CDR3 DNA reads as TGCGCCAGCAGTGGTTGGCAGGTCTACGAGCAGTACTTC.

This chain uses TRBV7-6 with TRBJ2-7; D gene unclear. The germline V gene has CDR1 SGHVS and CDR2 FNYEAQ. V lost 1 base, J lost 0 bases, and 13 bases lay in between. This CDR3 contains 16 residues. The CDR3 coding sequence is TGTGCCAGCAGCTTAGGGGCCGGGCTAAGCTCCTACGAGCAGTACTTC. Protein product: CASSLGAGLSSYEQYF.

The gene calls are TRBV13 and TRBJ1-6; the match to TRBD1 covers 7 bases. Unmatched junction bases numbered 9, after V lost 4 bases and J lost 9 bases. The CDR3 loop spans 15 amino acids. Looked up from germline, CDR1 is PRHDT and CDR2 is FYEKMQ (reference sequence). The CDR3 spells CASSSRGGPASPLHF. Written as DNA, the CDR3 is TGTGCCAGCAGCTCCAGGGGGGGGCCGGCTTCACCCCTCCACTTT.

The J gene is TRBJ1-2, the V gene TRBV2, with 7 bases that match TRBD1. CDR1 is SNHLY, CDR2 FYNNEI, per germline. J was trimmed by 8 bases and V by 8 bases; bases with no gene match: 11. CDR3 length: 13 amino acids. The CDR3 spells CASGGQDLFGYTF. In nucleotides, the CDR3 is TGTGCCAGCGGCGGACAGGACCTATTCGGCTACACCTTC.

This clone was counted a single time. The chain is built from TRBV6-1 and TRBJ2-1; TRBD2 aligns across 12 bases. From germline, CDR1 is MNHNS and CDR2 SASEGT. CDR3 length: 15 amino acids. Trimming at V came to 9 bases and at J to 8 bases, leaving 11 bases not matched to a gene. The CDR3 loop is CASLLLAGGPHEQFF. DNA for the CDR3: TGTGCCAGTCTACTTCTAGCGGGGGGGCCCCATGAGCAGTTCTTC.

This clone came up once. V and J are TRBV27 and TRBJ2-7; D possibly corresponds to TRBD1 (6 bases). The CDR3 loop spans 15 amino acids. Trimming took off 6 bases at V and 3 bases at J, with 18 bases between the two ends. The germline CDR1 and CDR2 sequences are MNHEY and SMNVEV (reference sequence). The CDR3 DNA sequence: TGTGCCAGCAGGGGGACACAAGAGATAGGCTACGAGCAGTACTTC. Translating gives CASRGTQEIGYEQYF.

The chain couples TRBV10-3 to TRBJ2-1, with D uncertain. Germline CDR1 ENHRY, CDR2 SYGVKD. V gave up 3 bases and J gave up 4 bases, with 10 bases separating them. The CDR3 length is 14 residues. The CDR3 region has the DNA TGTGCCATCAGTGACTCTACTGGTTACAATGAGCAGTTCTTC. It specifies CAISDSTGYNEQFF.